The source of this T cell receptor (beta chain) is a study of early T cells in non-severe SARS-CoV-2 infection. Study-wide context: Bulk RNA from unsorted whole blood was sequenced; chains were unpaired. Findings and limits, study-wide: CD4 and private specificities were missed by VDJdb matching, which favored anti-spike CD8 responses.

This clonotype has just a few counts. The antigen remains undetermined. Individual cDNA molecules received unique molecular identifiers during library preparation. A single record per CDR3 protein comes from TCRdb applying MiXCR to the 5' RACE reads. The sample contains tens of thousands of distinct CDR3 sequences, about 12% of which appear only once. CDR3 length equals 15 residues. J was trimmed by 7 bases and V by 6 bases; bases with no gene match: 13. Germline V gives CDR1 DFQATT, CDR2 SNEGSKA (reference sequence). The specimen comprised whole blood, sampled at baseline. The chain combines TRBV20-1 with TRBJ2-1; 9 nucleotides line up with TRBD1. The receptor was derived from an adult who was a healthcare worker with PCR-confirmed SARS-CoV-2 infection or an uninfected control (not recorded which). The donor label of this sample is uncertain. Here the CDR3 reads CSAPLGTGSLNEQFF. The CDR3 bases are TGCAGTGCGCCTTTAGGGACAGGGAGTTTAAATGAGCAGTTCTTC.